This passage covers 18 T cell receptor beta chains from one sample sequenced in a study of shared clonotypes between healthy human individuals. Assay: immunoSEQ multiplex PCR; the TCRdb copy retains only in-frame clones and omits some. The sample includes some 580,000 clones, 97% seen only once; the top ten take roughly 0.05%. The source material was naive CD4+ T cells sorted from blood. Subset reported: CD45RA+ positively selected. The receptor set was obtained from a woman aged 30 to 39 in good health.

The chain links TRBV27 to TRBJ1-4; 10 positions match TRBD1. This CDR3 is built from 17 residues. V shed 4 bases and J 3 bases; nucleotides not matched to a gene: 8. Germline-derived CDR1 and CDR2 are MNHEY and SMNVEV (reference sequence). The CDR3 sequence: CASSSGQGLWANEKLFF. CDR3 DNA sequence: TGTGCCAGCAGTTCGGGACAGGGGCTCTGGGCTAATGAAAAACTGTTTTTT. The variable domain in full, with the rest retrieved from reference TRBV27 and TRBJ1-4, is EAQVTQNPRYLITVTGKKLTVTCSQNMNHEYMSWYRQDPGLGLRQIYYSMNVEVTDKGDVPEGYKVSRKEKRNFPLILESPSPNQTSLYFCASSSGQGLWANEKLFFGSGTQLSVL.

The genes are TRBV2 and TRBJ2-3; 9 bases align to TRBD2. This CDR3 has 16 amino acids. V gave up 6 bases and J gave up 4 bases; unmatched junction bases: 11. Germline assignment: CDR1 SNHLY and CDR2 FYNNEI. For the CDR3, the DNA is TGTGCCAGCAGCCAGAGGTCTAGCGGGATGTCAGATACGCAGTATTTT. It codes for CASSQRSSGMSDTQYF.

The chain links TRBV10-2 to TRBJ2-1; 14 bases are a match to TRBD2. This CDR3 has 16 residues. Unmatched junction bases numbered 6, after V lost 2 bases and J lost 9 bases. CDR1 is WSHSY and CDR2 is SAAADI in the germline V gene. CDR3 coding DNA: TGCGCCAGCAGTGAGGGGACTAGCGGGGGAGGCCGTGAGCAGTTCTTC. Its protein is CASSEGTSGGGREQFF.

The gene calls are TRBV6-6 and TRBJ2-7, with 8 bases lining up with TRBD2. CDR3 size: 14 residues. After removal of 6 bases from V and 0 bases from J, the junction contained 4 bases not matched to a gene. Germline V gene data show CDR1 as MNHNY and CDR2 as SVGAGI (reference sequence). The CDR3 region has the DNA TGTGCCAGCAGCGTAAGCGGGAGCTCCTACGAGCAGTACTTC. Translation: CASSVSGSSYEQYF.

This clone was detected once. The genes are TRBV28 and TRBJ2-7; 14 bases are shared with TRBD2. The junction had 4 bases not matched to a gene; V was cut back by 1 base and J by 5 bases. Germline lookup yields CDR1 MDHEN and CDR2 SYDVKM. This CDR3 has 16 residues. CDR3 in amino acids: CASSLLGTSGSHEQYF. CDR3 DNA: TGTGCCAGCAGTTTATTGGGGACTAGCGGGAGCCACGAGCAGTACTTC.

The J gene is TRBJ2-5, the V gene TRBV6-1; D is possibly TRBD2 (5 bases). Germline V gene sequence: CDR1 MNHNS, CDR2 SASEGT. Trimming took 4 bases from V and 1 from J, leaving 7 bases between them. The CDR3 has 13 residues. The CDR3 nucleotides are TGTGCCAGCAGTGTGGCGGGCCAAGAGACCCAGTACTTC. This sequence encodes CASSVAGQETQYF.

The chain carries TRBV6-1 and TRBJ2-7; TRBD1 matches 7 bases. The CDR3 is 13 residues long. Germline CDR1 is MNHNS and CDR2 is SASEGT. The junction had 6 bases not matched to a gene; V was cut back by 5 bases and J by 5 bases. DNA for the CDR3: TGTGCCAGCAGTAGACAGGGTTTGGACGAGCAGTACTTC. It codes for CASSRQGLDEQYF.

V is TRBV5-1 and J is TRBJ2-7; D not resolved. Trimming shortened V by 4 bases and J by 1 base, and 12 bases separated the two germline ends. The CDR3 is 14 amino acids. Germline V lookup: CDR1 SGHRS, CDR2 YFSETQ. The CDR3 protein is CASSPATQSYEQYF. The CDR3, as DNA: TGCGCCAGCAGCCCTGCCACACAATCCTACGAGCAGTACTTC. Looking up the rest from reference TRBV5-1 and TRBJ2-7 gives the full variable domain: KAGVTQTPRYLIKTRGQQVTLSCSPISGHRSVSWYQQTPGQGLQFLFEYFSETQRNKGNFPGRFSGRQFSNSRSEMNVSTLELGDSALYLCASSPATQSYEQYFGPGTRLTVT.

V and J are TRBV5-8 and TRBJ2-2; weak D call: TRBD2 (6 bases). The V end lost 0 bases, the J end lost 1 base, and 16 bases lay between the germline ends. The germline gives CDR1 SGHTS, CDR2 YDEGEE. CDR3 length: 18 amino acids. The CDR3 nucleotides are TGTGCCAGCAGCTTGGAGCTGGCGGGGAAATGGAACACCGGGGAGCTGTTTTTT. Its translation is CASSLELAGKWNTGELFF.

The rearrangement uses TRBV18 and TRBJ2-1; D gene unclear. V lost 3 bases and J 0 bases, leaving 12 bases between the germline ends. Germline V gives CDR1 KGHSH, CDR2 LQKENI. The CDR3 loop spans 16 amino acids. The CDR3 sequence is CASSPMTRSSYNEQFF. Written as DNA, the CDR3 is TGTGCCAGCTCACCCATGACACGTAGCTCCTACAATGAGCAGTTCTTC.

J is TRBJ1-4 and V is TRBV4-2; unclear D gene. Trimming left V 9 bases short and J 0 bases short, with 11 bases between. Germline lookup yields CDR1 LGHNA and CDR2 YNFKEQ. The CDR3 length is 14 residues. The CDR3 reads CAREVVTTNEKLFF. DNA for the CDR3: TGTGCCAGGGAAGTGGTTACAACTAATGAAAAACTGTTTTTT.

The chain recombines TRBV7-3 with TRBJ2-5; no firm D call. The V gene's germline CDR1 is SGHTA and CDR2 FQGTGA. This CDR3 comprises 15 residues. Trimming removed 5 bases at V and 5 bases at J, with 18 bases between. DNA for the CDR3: TGTGCCAGCAGCCCCATACTTCCTGCGGAGGAGACCCAGTACTTC. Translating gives CASSPILPAEETQYF.

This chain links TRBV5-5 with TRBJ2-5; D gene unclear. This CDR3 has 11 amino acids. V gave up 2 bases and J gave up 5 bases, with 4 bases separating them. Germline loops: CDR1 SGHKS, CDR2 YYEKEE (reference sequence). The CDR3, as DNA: TGTGCCAGCAGCTTATGGGAGACCCAGTACTTC. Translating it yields CASSLWETQYF.

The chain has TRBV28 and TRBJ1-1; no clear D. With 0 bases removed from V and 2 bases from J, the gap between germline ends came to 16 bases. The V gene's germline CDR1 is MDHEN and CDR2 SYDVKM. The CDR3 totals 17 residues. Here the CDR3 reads CASSLWGITNPNTEAFF. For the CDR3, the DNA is TGTGCCAGCAGTTTATGGGGGATAACAAACCCAAACACTGAAGCTTTCTTT.

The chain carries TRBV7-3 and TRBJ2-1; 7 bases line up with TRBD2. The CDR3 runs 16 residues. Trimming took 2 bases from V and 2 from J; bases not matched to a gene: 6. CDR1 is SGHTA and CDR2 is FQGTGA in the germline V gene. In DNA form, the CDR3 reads TGTGCCAGCAGCTTAGGCGGGAGTGTTACCTACAATGAGCAGTTCTTC. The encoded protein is CASSLGGSVTYNEQFF.

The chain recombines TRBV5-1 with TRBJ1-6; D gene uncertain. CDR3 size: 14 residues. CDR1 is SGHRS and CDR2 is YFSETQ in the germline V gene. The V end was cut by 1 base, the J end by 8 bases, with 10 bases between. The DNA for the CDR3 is TGCGCCAGCAGCTTGTACACTACGGATTCACCCCTCCACTTT. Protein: CASSLYTTDSPLHF.

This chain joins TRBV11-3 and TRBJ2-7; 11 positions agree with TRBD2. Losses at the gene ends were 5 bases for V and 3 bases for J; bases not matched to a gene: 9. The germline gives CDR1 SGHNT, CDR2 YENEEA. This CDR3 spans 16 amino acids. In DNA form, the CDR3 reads TGTGCCAGCAGCATCCCACTAGCGGGAGAAGGCTACGAGCAGTACTTC. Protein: CASSIPLAGEGYEQYF.

In DNA form, the CDR3 reads TGTGCCAGCTCACCCACCCCTTCGCAACCTAAGAACACTGAAGCTTTCTTT. Its protein is CASSPTPSQPKNTEAFF. The chain recombines TRBV18 with TRBJ1-1; D is unresolved. V gave up 3 bases and J gave up 1 base, with 18 bases separating them. The CDR3 loop spans 17 amino acids. Germline CDR1 is KGHSH and CDR2 is LQKENI.